This T cell receptor beta chain is drawn from a study of sequential checkpoint blockade in melanoma. Treatment of the sample: randomized to nivolumab then ipilimumab (arm A) or the reverse (arm B). Sorted cells were live CD3+CD8+, lacking CD19 and CD56, from PBMCs. This clone was counted a single time. Repertoires were generated with immunoSEQ multiplex PCR, while TCRdb's copy carries only in-frame clones and drops some. The table lists 10,000 or so clones, 73% of them singletons. V shed 6 bases and J 3 bases; nucleotides not matched to a gene: 3. The CDR3 extends over 13 amino acids. Germline CDR1 reads MNHNS; CDR2 reads SASEGT.

This chain joins TRBV6-1 and TRBJ2-3; 7 nucleotides align to TRBD1. This TCR came from a human donor with melanoma. The input for sequencing was CD8+ T cells sorted from blood (inferred from file names), taken from a patient given nivolumab and ipilimumab in sequence. The CDR3 region has the DNA TGTGCCAGCAGCGGGACAGAGACAGATACGCAGTATTTT. Its translation: CASSGTETDTQYF.